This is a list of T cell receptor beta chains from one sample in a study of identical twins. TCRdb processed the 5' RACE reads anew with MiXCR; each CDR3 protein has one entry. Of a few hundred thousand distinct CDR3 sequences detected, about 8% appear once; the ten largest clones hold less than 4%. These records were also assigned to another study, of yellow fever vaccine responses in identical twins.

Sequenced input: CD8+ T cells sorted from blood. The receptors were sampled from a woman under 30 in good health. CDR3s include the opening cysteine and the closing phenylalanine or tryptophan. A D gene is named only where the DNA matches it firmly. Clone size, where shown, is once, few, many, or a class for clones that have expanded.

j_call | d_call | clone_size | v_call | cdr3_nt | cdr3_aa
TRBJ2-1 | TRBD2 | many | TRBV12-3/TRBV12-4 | TGTGCCAGCAGCCTCCCCTGGGGGACTAGGGATTTTGATGAGCAGTTCTTC | CASSLPWGTRDFDEQFF
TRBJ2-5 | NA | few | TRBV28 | TGTGCCAGCAGTGCGGTACAGGGCGGGCTTGAGACCCAGTACTTC | CASSAVQGGLETQYF
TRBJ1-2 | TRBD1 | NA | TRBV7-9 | TGTGCCAGCAGCCTAGGGACAGGGGGCTCTGGCTACACCTTC | CASSLGTGGSGYTF
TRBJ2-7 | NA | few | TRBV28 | TGTGCCAGCAGTGGGGGGGCCGGACAGGGCTCCTACGAGCAGTACTTC | CASSGGAGQGSYEQYF
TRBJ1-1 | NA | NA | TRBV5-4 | TGTGCCAGCAGCTTGGGTCAAGGGGGGATGAACACTGAAGCTTTCTTT | CASSLGQGGMNTEAFF
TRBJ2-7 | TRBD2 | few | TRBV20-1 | TGCAGTGCTAGCCCCGGACTAGCTCACCCCTGGGGTTACTTC | CSASPGLAHPWGYF
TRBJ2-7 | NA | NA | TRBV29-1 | TGCAGCGTTGAAGAGGGTAGCACTTACGAGCAGTACTTC | CSVEEGSTYEQYF
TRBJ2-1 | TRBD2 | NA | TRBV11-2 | TGTGCCAGCAGCTTAGAAGTGGGGGACTACTCCTACAATGAGCAGTTCTTC | CASSLEVGDYSYNEQFF
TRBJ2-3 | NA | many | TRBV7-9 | TGTGCCAGCAGCCTTTTAGAGGATTCGCAGTATTTT | CASSLLEDSQYF
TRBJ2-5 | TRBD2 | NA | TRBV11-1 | TGTGCCAGCAGCTCGGAGAACATCTGGGACTATGGAACCCAAGAGACCCAGTACTTC | CASSSENIWDYGTQETQYF
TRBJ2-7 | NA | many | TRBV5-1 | TGCGCCAGCAGCTTGGAATTAGCGGTCTCCTACGAGCAGTACTTC | CASSLELAVSYEQYF
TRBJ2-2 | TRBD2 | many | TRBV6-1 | TGTGCCAGCGGGCTAGCGGGCCTGGGGGAGCTGTTTTTT | CASGLAGLGELFF
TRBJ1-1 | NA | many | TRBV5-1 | TGCGCCAGCAGCTTAGTCCAGGCGGTGAACACTGAAGCTTTCTTT | CASSLVQAVNTEAFF
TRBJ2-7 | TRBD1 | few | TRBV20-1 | TGCAGTGCTAGGGATACAGGGGCCTACGAGCAGTACTTC | CSARDTGAYEQYF
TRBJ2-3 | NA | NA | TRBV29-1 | TGCAGCGCCAACGGCAGGGAGAGAGATACGCAGTATTTT | CSANGRERDTQYF
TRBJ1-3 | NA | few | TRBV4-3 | TGCGCCAGCAGCCAAGTAAACTGGGGGCCCGACCCTGGAAACACCATATATTTT | CASSQVNWGPDPGNTIYF
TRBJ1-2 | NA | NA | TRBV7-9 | TGTGCCAGCAGCTTAGTCGTGGGGGTTGATGGCTACACCTTC | CASSLVVGVDGYTF
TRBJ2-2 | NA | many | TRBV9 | TGTGCCAGCAGTCCGTATCGAGGGGGGCTGTTTTTT | CASSPYRGGLFF
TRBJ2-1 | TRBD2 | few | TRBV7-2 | TGTGCCAGCAGCTTAGGGCCCGCCCCAATTGCGGGAGGCCCCTACAATGAGCAGTTCTTC | CASSLGPAPIAGGPYNEQFF
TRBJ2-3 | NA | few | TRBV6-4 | TGTGCCAGCAGTGACTCGCCGGATGGGACAGATACGCAGTATTTT | CASSDSPDGTDTQYF
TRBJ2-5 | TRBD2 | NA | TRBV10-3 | TGTGCCATCAGTGAGCAAGCGGGGGGGCTTGAGACCCAGTACTTC | CAISEQAGGLETQYF
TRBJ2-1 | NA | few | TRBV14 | TGTGCCAGCAGCCTAGACGTAACTAACTACGGTGAGCAGTTCTTC | CASSLDVTNYGEQFF
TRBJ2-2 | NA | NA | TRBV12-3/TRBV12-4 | TGTGCCAGCAGGCCTGGCGGCGACACCGGGGAGCTGTTTTTT | CASRPGGDTGELFF
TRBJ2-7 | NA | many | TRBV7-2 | TGTGCCAGCAGCGGACTCCGGGAGTCCTACGAGCAGTACTTC | CASSGLRESYEQYF